One sample yielded the 8 T cell receptor beta chains listed below, sequenced in a study of T cells in Graves' hyperthyroidism and ophthalmopathy. Amplification yielded TCR beta CDR3 regions, with RNA transcripts as the source. The study used the HTBI primer set for a first-round RT-PCR of the TCR CDR3. One entry per CDR3 protein results from TCRdb running MiXCR on the multiplex PCR reads. The sample holds hundreds of thousands of distinct CDR3 sequences, about 14% seen once. The sequenced sample consisted of blood. All receptors derive from a woman aged 18-29 years with Graves' hyperthyroidism.

This clonotype was observed at least ten times. DNA for the CDR3: TGCGCCAGCAGCCTGAATCAGGGAGATCTCCACTTT. This gives the protein CASSLNQGDLHF. V gene TRBV5-1 combines with J gene TRBJ1-6; D perhaps matches TRBD1 (5 bases). This CDR3 is 12 amino acids long. Germline lookup yields CDR1 SGHRS and CDR2 YFSETQ. Between the trimmed V and J ends, which lost 4 bases and 16 bases, there was a span of 15 bases.

This clonotype was seen only a few times. J is TRBJ2-7 and V is TRBV4-3; D not resolved. CDR1 is LGHNA, CDR2 YSLEER, per germline. The length of the CDR3 is 16 residues. Trimming stripped 1 base from V and 3 bases from J, with 16 bases between. The CDR3 DNA is TGCGCCAGCAGCCAAGTCTTCGGTCAAAGCTACTACGAGCAGTACTTC. The encoded protein is CASSQVFGQSYYEQYF.

In its sample, this clonotype was seen many times. The chain has TRBV2 and TRBJ2-5; D unresolved. CDR3 size: 12 residues. Germline assignment: CDR1 SNHLY and CDR2 FYNNEI. V was clipped by 4 bases and J by 1 base, with 4 bases between them. This CDR3 reads CASSGSQETQYF. The CDR3 nucleotides read TGTGCCAGCAGTGGATCCCAAGAGACCCAGTACTTC.

The V call is TRBV2, the J call TRBJ1-6; D remains unclear. Germline V gene data show CDR1 as SNHLY and CDR2 as FYNNEI. Trimming left V 6 bases short and J 9 bases short, with 12 bases between. The CDR3 contains 13 residues. CDR3 protein: CASRELYSSPLHF. As DNA, the CDR3 is TGTGCCAGCAGGGAATTGTACAGTTCACCCCTCCACTTT.

This clonotype was seen many times. The genes are TRBV7-3 and TRBJ2-7; no definite D call. CDR1 is SGHTA, CDR2 FQGTGA, per germline. Trimming stripped 1 base from V and 6 bases from J, with 16 bases between. The CDR3 is 15 amino acids. The CDR3 coding sequence is TGTGCCAGCAGCTTAATTGCGGCGGCGGTCGGCGAGCAGTACTTC. Amino acid sequence: CASSLIAAAVGEQYF. The variable domain in full, completed from reference TRBV7-3 and TRBJ2-7, reads GAGVSQTPSNKVTEKGKYVELRCDPISGHTALYWYRQSLGQGPEFLIYFQGTGAADDSGLPNDRFFAVRPEGSVSTLKIQRTERGDSAVYLCASSLIAAAVGEQYFGPGTRLTVT.

The sample holds many counts of this clonotype. The chain uses TRBV7-8 and TRBJ2-5; TRBD2 matches 15 bases. J was trimmed by 4 bases and V by 5 bases; bases with no gene match: 8. CDR3 length: 17 amino acids. From germline, CDR1 is SGHVS and CDR2 FQNEAQ. The CDR3 DNA sequence: TGTGCCAGCAGCACAGGACTAGCGGGAGGGCCCGGAGAGACCCAGTACTTC. It yields the protein CASSTGLAGGPGETQYF.

The sample holds many counts of this clonotype. The gene calls are TRBV2 and TRBJ2-7; 8 bases agree with TRBD1. Trimming removed 7 bases from V and 2 bases from J; junction bases left unmatched: 7. Looked up from germline, CDR1 is SNHLY and CDR2 is FYNNEI. CDR3 length equals 14 residues. CDR3 nucleotides: TGTGCCAGCAATCTACCGGGACAGGCCTACGAGCAGTACTTC. Its protein product is CASNLPGQAYEQYF.

Many counts were recorded for this clonotype. V is TRBV20-1 and J is TRBJ2-3; D is perhaps TRBD1 or TRBD2 (6 bases each). The CDR3 length is 15 residues. The germline V and J ends were trimmed by 3 bases and 7 bases, with 20 bases remaining between them. Per the germline V gene, CDR1 is DFQATT and CDR2 is SNEGSKA (reference sequence). DNA for the CDR3: TGCAGTGCTAGGGAAAGGATGGCGCGGGACAATACGCAGTATTTT. Amino acid sequence: CSARERMARDNTQYF.